The 23 T cell receptor beta chains listed next were all sequenced from one sample in a study of identical twins' blood T cells. In TCRdb, the 5' RACE reads were re-called with MiXCR into one record per CDR3 protein. The repertoire consists of roughly 340,000 distinct CDR3 sequences, with approximately 30% occurring once and the leading ten covering roughly 5.5%. The sequencing sample was made of PBMCs. These receptors came from a woman between 18 and 50 years old in good health.

This clonotype was seen many times. This chain uses TRBV29-1 with TRBJ1-4, with TRBD1 matching over 9 bases. The germline V gene encodes CDR1 SQVTM and CDR2 ANQGSEA. The CDR3 has 18 residues. The ends lost 6 bases at V and 8 bases at J; junction bases unmatched: 22. CDR3 coding DNA: TGCAGCGTGGTCCGGGGACAGGGTTTTGGGGAAGGAGGAGAAAAACTGTTTTTT. It is translated as CSVVRGQGFGEGGEKLFF.

The genes are TRBV3-1 and TRBJ1-1, with TRBD1 matching over 7 bases. The ends lost 2 bases at V and 2 bases at J; junction bases unmatched: 5. Germline V gives CDR1 LGHDT, CDR2 YNNKEL (reference sequence). This CDR3 contains 15 residues. The CDR3 sequence is CASSQPGTVNTEAFF. The CDR3 nucleotides read TGTGCCAGCAGCCAACCCGGGACAGTTAACACTGAAGCTTTCTTT. Supplemented by reference TRBV3-1 and TRBJ1-1, the full variable domain reads DTAVSQTPKYLVTQMGNDKSIKCEQNLGHDTMYWYKQDSKKFLKIMFSYNNKELIINETVPNRFSPKSPDKAHLNLHINSLELGDSAVYFCASSQPGTVNTEAFFGQGTRLTVV.

This clonotype was counted between two and nine times. An end of the junction does not agree with germline; a read error may underlie this. The V call is TRBV6-1, the J call TRBJ2-3; TRBD2 matches 9 bases. Germline V gives CDR1 MNHNS, CDR2 SASEGT. This CDR3 contains 16 residues. The CDR3 DNA reads as TGTGCCGGCAGTGAACATGTAGCGGGGGGCACAGATACGCAGTATTTT. It is translated as CAGSEHVAGGTDTQYF.

In this sample, this clonotype turned up many times. The chain combines TRBV7-6 with TRBJ2-1, with no clear D. Looked up from germline, CDR1 is SGHVS and CDR2 is FNYEAQ. The V end was cut by 4 bases, the J end by 5 bases, with 6 bases between. The CDR3 consists of 12 residues. This CDR3 is CASSYRDNEQFF. The CDR3 DNA is TGTGCCAGCAGCTACCGGGACAATGAGCAGTTCTTC.

This clonotype was counted between two and nine times. This chain uses TRBV10-3 with TRBJ2-7, with TRBD2 identical over 7 bases. The CDR3 has 16 residues. V lost 9 bases to trimming and J lost 4 bases; unmatched junction nucleotides: 18. CDR1 ENHRY and CDR2 SYGVKD come from the germline V gene. The CDR3 bases are TGTGCCATTCGGGGGGACTCAGGTTACACCGCGTACGAGCAGTACTTC. This gives the protein CAIRGDSGYTAYEQYF.

This clonotype has a handful of counts. The chain combines TRBV11-3 with TRBJ2-2; no reliable D call. Germline CDR1 SGHNT, CDR2 YENEEA. Deletions cut 1 base from V and 0 bases from J, with 6 bases between. The CDR3 is made up of 15 amino acids. CDR3 DNA sequence: TGTGCCAGCAGCTTAGTAACCGCGAACACCGGGGAGCTGTTTTTT. It codes for CASSLVTANTGELFF.

This clonotype was seen a handful of times. V usage is TRBV6-6 and J usage is TRBJ1-4; possible D gene TRBD1, 5 bases. Trimming cost V 4 bases and J 8 bases, with 17 bases left between them. The CDR3 spans 15 residues. Germline loops: CDR1 MNHNY, CDR2 SVGAGI (reference sequence). CDR3 sequence reads: CASSLPPGTSEKLFF. CDR3 DNA sequence: TGTGCCAGCAGTTTACCACCCGGGACGTCGGAAAAACTGTTTTTT.

A few counts support this clonotype. CDR3 in DNA: TGCGCCAGCAGTATCGGGGTGATGGAGCAGTACTTC. Its protein product is CASSIGVMEQYF. The V call is TRBV5-1, the J call TRBJ2-7; the D gene is possibly TRBD2 (5 bases). The CDR3 extends over 12 amino acids. V was cut by 5 bases and J by 7 bases, with 13 bases left in between. From germline, CDR1 is SGHRS and CDR2 YFSETQ.

The rearrangement uses TRBV7-6 and TRBJ1-5; 10 nucleotides match TRBD1. The trim removed 5 bases at V and 3 bases at J, leaving 7 bases unmatched. This CDR3 has 16 residues. Per the germline V gene, CDR1 is SGHVS and CDR2 is FNYEAQ. The DNA of the CDR3 is TGTGCCAGCAGCCCAAGGACAGGGGGTATCAATCAGCCCCAGCATTTT. Translated, it gives CASSPRTGGINQPQHF.

The chain uses TRBV20-1 and TRBJ2-1; 8 bases line up with TRBD2. This CDR3 has 18 residues. The J segment lost 2 bases and the V segment lost 1 base, leaving 13 bases of the junction unmatched. Germline V gives CDR1 DFQATT, CDR2 SNEGSKA (reference sequence). The CDR3 nucleotides read TGCAGTGCTAGAGTCAATGAGATCGGGACTAGAACCTACAATGAGCAGTTCTTC. As protein: CSARVNEIGTRTYNEQFF.

This clonotype has just a few counts. This chain connects TRBV5-1 to TRBJ2-3; 9 bases are shared with TRBD2. The J segment lost 4 bases and the V segment lost 4 bases, leaving 7 bases of the junction unmatched. There are 15 residues in the CDR3. Per the germline V gene, CDR1 is SGHRS and CDR2 is YFSETQ. For the CDR3, the DNA is TGCGCCAGCAGCGACCTTAGCGGGAGTCCAGATACGCAGTATTTT. Translation gives CASSDLSGSPDTQYF.

As regards this clonotype: A much larger clonotype is one base distant, so this may be a read error. CDR3 protein: CAGNGLSDTQYF. In DNA form, the CDR3 reads TGTGCCGGCAACGGATTATCAGATACGCAGTATTTT. This rearrangement joins TRBV6-5 to TRBJ2-3, with no clear D. The length of the CDR3 is 12 residues. Germline-derived CDR1 and CDR2 are MNHEY and SVGAGI. V lost 11 bases, J lost 4 bases, and 13 bases lay in between.

This clonotype was seen more than once but under ten times. The chain carries TRBV20-1 and TRBJ1-1; D is unresolved. V dropped 2 bases and J dropped 4 bases, with 14 bases sitting between them. The germline V gene encodes CDR1 DFQATT and CDR2 SNEGSKA (reference sequence). The CDR3 loop spans 14 amino acids. CDR3 DNA: TGCAGTGCTAGAAGTGGGAATCCAGCCACTGAAGCTTTCTTT. This translates into CSARSGNPATEAFF.

The V call is TRBV4-3, the J call TRBJ2-2; no clear D gene. The CDR3 extends over 16 amino acids. The V end lost 0 bases, the J end lost 6 bases, and 14 bases lay between the germline ends. Germline V lookup: CDR1 LGHNA, CDR2 YSLEER. The CDR3 sequence is CASSQDLLQRAGELFF. The CDR3 coding sequence is TGCGCCAGCAGCCAAGACCTCCTCCAGCGCGCCGGGGAGCTGTTTTTT.

This clonotype was recorded only once. No conserved phenylalanine or tryptophan is present at the end of the CDR3, so a read error is the likely explanation. The chain employs TRBV29-1 and TRBJ1-2; 9 nucleotides agree with TRBD1. Trimming took 3 bases from V and 4 from J; bases not matched to a gene: 3. This CDR3 comprises 13 residues. In germline, CDR1 is SQVTM, CDR2 ANQGSEA. The CDR3 sequence is CSVEPTGGYGYTS. The DNA of the CDR3 is TGCAGCGTTGAGCCGACAGGGGGCTATGGCTACACCTCC.

The J gene is TRBJ1-1, the V gene TRBV12-3 or TRBV12-4; D unresolved. V was trimmed by 3 bases and J by 7 bases, leaving 12 bases between them. The CDR3 covers 13 residues. Here the CDR3 reads CASSLLAAIEAFF. CDR3 in DNA: TGTGCCAGCAGTTTGTTGGCAGCCATTGAAGCTTTCTTT.

The chain joins TRBV6-2 or TRBV6-3 to TRBJ2-1, with D uncertain. The CDR3 consists of 16 residues. The V end was cut by 5 bases, the J end by 3 bases, with 17 bases between. Germline V gives CDR1 MNHEY, CDR2 SVGEGT. CDR3 region: CASSIYDNLLYNEQFF. The CDR3 nucleotides are TGTGCCAGCAGTATTTACGACAACCTCCTCTACAATGAGCAGTTCTTC.

A few counts support this clonotype. This sequence joins TRBV7-9 and TRBJ1-1; D gene uncertain. Germline V gene lookup returns CDR1 SEHNR and CDR2 FQNEAQ (reference sequence). V lost 4 bases to trimming and J lost 5 bases, with 14 bases between them. CDR3 size: 14 residues. CDR3 nucleotides: TGTGCCAGCAGCTCCTGGGGAGGGATTACTGAAGCTTTCTTT. Protein sequence: CASSSWGGITEAFF.

This clonotype was observed a few times. This sequence joins TRBV4-3 and TRBJ1-1; D might be TRBD1 (6 bases). Germline CDR1 and CDR2: LGHNA and YSLEER. The CDR3 runs 14 residues. The germline V and J ends were trimmed by 0 bases and 10 bases, with 15 bases remaining between them. The CDR3 nucleotides are TGCGCCAGCAGCCAAGAGGACAGCCCTTCTGGAGCTTTCTTT. It yields the protein CASSQEDSPSGAFF.

Only a few counts were recorded for this clonotype. This clone may be a read error of a much larger clone one base away. The genes are TRBV6-2 or TRBV6-3 and TRBJ1-1; D possibly corresponds to TRBD1 (6 bases). CDR3 length: 14 residues. The germline V gene has CDR1 MNHEY and CDR2 SVGEGT. The CDR3 sequence: CAGSYGTPNTEAFF. The CDR3 coding sequence is TGTGCCGGCAGTTACGGGACACCGAACACTGAAGCTTTCTTT.

This clonotype was seen only a few times. The chain is built from TRBV20-1 and TRBJ1-6; the match to TRBD1 covers 7 bases. The J segment lost 6 bases and the V segment lost 3 bases, leaving 5 bases of the junction unmatched. The CDR3 contains 14 residues. Germline CDR1 and CDR2: DFQATT and SNEGSKA (reference sequence). In nucleotides, the CDR3 is TGCAGTGCTAGTGACAGGGAGGTTAATTCACCCCTCCACTTT. Translation gives CSASDREVNSPLHF.

A note on this clonotype: One junction end does not reproduce the germline sequence, and a read error may be involved. The chain carries TRBV9 and TRBJ2-1; TRBD2 matches at 7 bases. Germline-derived CDR1 and CDR2 are SGDLS and YYNGEE. The CDR3 is 15 amino acids. The CDR3 is CAGSLGGTNYNEQFF. CDR3 DNA: TGTGCCGGCAGCCTGGGGGGGACTAACTACAATGAGCAGTTCTTC.

This clonotype was found a few times. The chain has TRBV2 and TRBJ1-1; no definite D call. The CDR3 extends over 15 amino acids. Germline loops: CDR1 SNHLY, CDR2 FYNNEI. Trimming stripped 3 bases from V and 0 bases from J, with 11 bases between. Here the CDR3 reads CASSEVGSMNTEAFF. CDR3 nucleotides: TGTGCCAGCAGTGAGGTGGGCAGCATGAACACTGAAGCTTTCTTT.